These 16 T cell receptor beta chains came from one sample sequenced in a study of blood T cells in healthy people across ages. A sample-barcoded 5' primer and a J-beta primer mix were used in a second PCR of roughly 6 to 11 cycles. TCRdb re-called the 5' RACE reads with MiXCR, one entry per CDR3 protein. In the table there are hundreds of thousands of distinct CDR3 sequences, under 55% of which are singletons. The specimen sequenced was blood. The origin of the receptors is an elderly man in good health.

This sequence joins TRBV6-5 and TRBJ1-2; TRBD1 might be the D (5 bases). The CDR3 is made up of 16 amino acids. V lost 2 bases, J lost 1 base, and 14 bases lay in between. Looked up from germline, CDR1 is MNHEY and CDR2 is SVGAGI. CDR3 residues: CASSYTLGRGNYGYTF. The CDR3 DNA reads TGTGCCAGCAGTTACACCTTGGGGAGGGGTAACTATGGCTACACCTTC.

The genes are TRBV5-1 and TRBJ1-5, with D possibly matching TRBD1 (6 bases). V was cut by 7 bases and J by 5 bases, with 16 bases left in between. The CDR3 is 14 residues long. CDR1 SGHRS and CDR2 YFSETQ come from the germline V gene. Here the CDR3 reads CASRRQVGDQPQHF. CDR3 nucleotide sequence: TGCGCCAGCCGACGACAGGTGGGGGATCAGCCCCAGCATTTT.

This clonotype was counted only a few times. CDR3 in DNA: TGTGCCAGCAGCTTACCCGCGACTGAACCGGGCGGGTCCTCGCCGTACACCTTC. Translated, it gives CASSLPATEPGGSSPYTF. V gene TRBV7-9 combines with J gene TRBJ1-2; D call uncertain. The CDR3 covers 18 residues. Deletions cut 2 bases from V and 11 bases from J, with 30 bases between. The germline CDR1 and CDR2 sequences are SEHNR and FQNEAQ (reference sequence).

The chain has TRBV20-1 and TRBJ1-6; no clear D. V dropped 5 bases and J dropped 7 bases, with 15 bases sitting between them. In germline, CDR1 is DFQATT, CDR2 SNEGSKA (reference sequence). The CDR3 runs 14 residues. The CDR3 loop is CSAPPLPINSPLHF. CDR3 bases: TGCAGTGCTCCGCCCTTGCCTATAAATTCACCCCTCCACTTT.

The sample holds a few counts of this clonotype. The rearrangement uses TRBV6-5 and TRBJ2-1; D might be TRBD1 (6 bases). V was pared by 6 bases and J by 2 bases, with 14 bases between. Germline V gives CDR1 MNHEY, CDR2 SVGAGI. The CDR3 is made up of 15 amino acids. This CDR3 is CASSRPGTPYNEQFF. Here the CDR3 DNA reads TGTGCCAGCAGCCGTCCCGGGACACCCTACAATGAGCAGTTCTTC.

The rearrangement joins TRBV11-1 to TRBJ2-1; no clear D. Trimming took 6 bases from V and 4 from J, leaving 13 bases between them. The V gene's germline CDR1 is SGHAT and CDR2 FQDESV (reference sequence). CDR3 length equals 14 residues. CDR3 sequence reads: CASSRSPYYNEQFF. CDR3 sequence (DNA): TGTGCCAGCAGTAGGAGTCCCTATTACAATGAGCAGTTCTTC.

The gene calls are TRBV12-3 or TRBV12-4 and TRBJ2-5, with 9 bases lining up with TRBD1. V lost 4 bases, J lost 2 bases, and 5 bases stayed unmatched. The CDR3 spans 15 residues. Here the CDR3 reads CASSSGQGPQETQYF. In nucleotides, the CDR3 is TGTGCCAGCAGTTCCGGACAGGGGCCTCAAGAGACCCAGTACTTC.

This clonotype was picked up a small number of times. CDR3 nucleotides: TGCAGTGCCCCACGCGCTGGCCGGGTCCTTAGCACAGATACGCAGTATTTT. This translates into CSAPRAGRVLSTDTQYF. The genes are TRBV20-1 and TRBJ2-3, with D unresolved. Germline-derived CDR1 and CDR2 are DFQATT and SNEGSKA (reference sequence). With 6 bases removed from V and 0 bases from J, the gap between germline ends came to 22 bases. The CDR3 covers 17 residues.

CDR3 bases: TGTGCCAGCAGCGCGGGACAGAGGTCCTTTGATACGCAGTATTTT. Residues: CASSAGQRSFDTQYF. The chain joins TRBV9 to TRBJ2-3, with 7 nucleotides matching TRBD1. The V gene end was trimmed by 3 bases and the J gene end by 6 bases; junction bases not matched to a gene: 10. This CDR3 is built from 15 residues. Germline V lookup: CDR1 SGDLS, CDR2 YYNGEE.

The genes are TRBV20-1 and TRBJ2-5, with 7 bases matching TRBD2. V trimming: 1 base; J trimming: 11 bases; junction bases outside the gene matches: 16. Germline lookup yields CDR1 DFQATT and CDR2 SNEGSKA (reference sequence). The CDR3 runs 15 residues. DNA of the CDR3: TGCAGTGCTAGAGTGGGCGGGAGTATTAGGAATGAGCAGTACTTC. It is translated as CSARVGGSIRNEQYF.

The CDR3 protein is CSATQGGNEQFF. DNA for the CDR3: TGCAGTGCTACACAGGGTGGCAATGAGCAGTTCTTC. The V and J genes are TRBV20-1 and TRBJ2-1; D might be TRBD1 (6 bases). CDR1 is DFQATT and CDR2 is SNEGSKA in the germline V gene (reference sequence). The CDR3 loop spans 12 amino acids. V lost 4 bases, J lost 6 bases, and 10 bases lay in between.

The V gene is TRBV20-1, the J gene TRBJ2-5, with TRBD1 matching over 9 bases. The assigned J gene may be wrong: the sequence end matches TRBJ2-7 better. CDR3 size: 13 residues. CDR1 and CDR2 from the germline V gene are DFQATT and SNEGSKA (reference sequence). CDR3 bases: TGCAGTGCTTCTACAGGGGGCGTACGCGAGCAGTACTTC. Translation: CSASTGGVREQYF.

The genes are TRBV18 and TRBJ2-5; possible D gene TRBD2, 5 bases. The CDR3 loop spans 13 amino acids. Trimming pared 2 bases from V and 5 bases from J, leaving 9 bases between. CDR1 is KGHSH, CDR2 LQKENI, per germline. The CDR3 is CASSPGRRETQYF. The CDR3 DNA reads TGTGCCAGCTCACCAGGAAGGAGGGAGACCCAGTACTTC.

This chain uses TRBV9 with TRBJ1-1; 8 bases fit TRBD1. The CDR3 has 15 residues. The ends lost 0 bases at V and 6 bases at J; junction bases unmatched: 7. Germline values: CDR1 SGDLS, CDR2 YYNGEE. The CDR3 sequence is CASSVAPDRVAEAFF. Written as DNA, the CDR3 is TGTGCCAGCAGCGTAGCCCCGGACAGGGTGGCTGAAGCTTTCTTT.

This clonotype was seen more than once but under ten times. At one boundary the junction diverges from the germline segment, which might be a read error. This chain connects TRBV6-5 to TRBJ2-1, with TRBD2 as a possible D gene (5 bases). Germline V gene sequence: CDR1 MNHEY, CDR2 SVGAGI. This CDR3 is built from 13 residues. The CDR3 bases are TGTGCCAGCAGTGACTCGAGGAGGCATGAGCAGTTCTTC. This gives the protein CASSDSRRHEQFF.

CDR3 sequence: CASSQGNWDNEQFF. The CDR3 coding sequence is TGTGCCAGCAGCCAAGGGAATTGGGACAATGAGCAGTTCTTC. The chain is built from TRBV3-1 and TRBJ2-1; D call uncertain. This CDR3 has 14 amino acids. Between the trimmed V and J ends, which lost 1 base and 5 bases, there was a span of 9 bases. Germline loops: CDR1 LGHDT, CDR2 YNNKEL (reference sequence).